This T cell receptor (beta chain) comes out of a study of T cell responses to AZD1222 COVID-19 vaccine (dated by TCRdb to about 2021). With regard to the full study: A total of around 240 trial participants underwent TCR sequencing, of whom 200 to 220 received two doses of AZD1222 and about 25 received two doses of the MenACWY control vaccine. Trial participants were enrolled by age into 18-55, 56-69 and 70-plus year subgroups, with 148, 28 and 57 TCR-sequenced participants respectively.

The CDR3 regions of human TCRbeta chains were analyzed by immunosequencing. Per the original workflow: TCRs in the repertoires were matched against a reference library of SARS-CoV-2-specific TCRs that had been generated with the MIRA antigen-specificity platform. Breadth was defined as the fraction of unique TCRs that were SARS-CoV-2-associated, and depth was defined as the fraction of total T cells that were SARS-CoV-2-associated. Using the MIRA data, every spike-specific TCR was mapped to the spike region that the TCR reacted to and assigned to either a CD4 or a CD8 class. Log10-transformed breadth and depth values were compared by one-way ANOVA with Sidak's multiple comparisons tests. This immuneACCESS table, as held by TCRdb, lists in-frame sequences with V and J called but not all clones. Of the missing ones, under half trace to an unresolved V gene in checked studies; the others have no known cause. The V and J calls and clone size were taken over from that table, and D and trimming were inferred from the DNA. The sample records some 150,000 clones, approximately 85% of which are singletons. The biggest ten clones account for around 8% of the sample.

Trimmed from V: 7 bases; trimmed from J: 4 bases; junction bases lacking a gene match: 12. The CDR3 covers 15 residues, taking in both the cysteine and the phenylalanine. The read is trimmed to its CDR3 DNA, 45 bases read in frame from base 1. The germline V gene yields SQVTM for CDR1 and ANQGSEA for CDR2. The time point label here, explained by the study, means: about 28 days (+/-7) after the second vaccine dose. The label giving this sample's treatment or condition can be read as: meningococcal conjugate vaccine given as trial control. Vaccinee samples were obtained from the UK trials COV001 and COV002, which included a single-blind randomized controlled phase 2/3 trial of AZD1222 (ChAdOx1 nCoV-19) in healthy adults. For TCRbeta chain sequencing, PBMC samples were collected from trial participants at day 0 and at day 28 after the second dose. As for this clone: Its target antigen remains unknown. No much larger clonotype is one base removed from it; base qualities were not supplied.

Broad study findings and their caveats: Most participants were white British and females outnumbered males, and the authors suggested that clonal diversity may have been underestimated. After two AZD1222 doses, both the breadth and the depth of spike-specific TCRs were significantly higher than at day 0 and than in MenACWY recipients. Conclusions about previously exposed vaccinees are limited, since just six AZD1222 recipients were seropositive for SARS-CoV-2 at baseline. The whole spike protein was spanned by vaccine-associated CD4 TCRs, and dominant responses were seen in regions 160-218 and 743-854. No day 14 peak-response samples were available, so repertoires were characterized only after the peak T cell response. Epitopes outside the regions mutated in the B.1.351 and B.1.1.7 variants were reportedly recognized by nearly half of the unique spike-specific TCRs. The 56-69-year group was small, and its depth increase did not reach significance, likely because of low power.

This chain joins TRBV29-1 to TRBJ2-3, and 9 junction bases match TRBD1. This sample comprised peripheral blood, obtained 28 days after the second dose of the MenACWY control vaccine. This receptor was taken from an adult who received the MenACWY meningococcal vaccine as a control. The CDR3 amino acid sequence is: CSASTGQGRADTQYF. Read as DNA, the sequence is TGCAGCGCCTCTACGGGACAGGGTAGGGCAGATACGCAGTATTTT.